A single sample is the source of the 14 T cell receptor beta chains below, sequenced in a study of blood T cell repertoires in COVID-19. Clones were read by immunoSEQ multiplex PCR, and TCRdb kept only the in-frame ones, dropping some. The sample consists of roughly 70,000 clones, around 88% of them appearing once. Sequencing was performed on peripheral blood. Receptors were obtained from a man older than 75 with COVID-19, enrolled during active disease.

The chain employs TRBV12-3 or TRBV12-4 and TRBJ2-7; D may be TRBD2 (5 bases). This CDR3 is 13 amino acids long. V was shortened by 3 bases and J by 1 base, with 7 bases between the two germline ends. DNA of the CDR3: TGTGCCAGCAGTTTTAGCGTATCCTACGAGCAGTACTTC. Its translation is CASSFSVSYEQYF.

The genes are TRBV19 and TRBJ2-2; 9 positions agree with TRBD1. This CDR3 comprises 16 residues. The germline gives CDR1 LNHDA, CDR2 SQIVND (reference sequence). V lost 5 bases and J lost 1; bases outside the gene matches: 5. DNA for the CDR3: TGTGCCAGTAGTCCTGGGACAGGGAGGAACACCGGGGAGCTGTTTTTT. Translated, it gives CASSPGTGRNTGELFF. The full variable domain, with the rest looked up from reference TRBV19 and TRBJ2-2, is DGGITQSPKYLFRKEGQNVTLSCEQNLNHDAMYWYRQDPGQGLRLIYYSQIVNDFQKGDIAEGYSVSREKKESFPLTVTSAQKNPTAFYLCASSPGTGRNTGELFFGEGSRLTVL.

In nucleotides, the CDR3 is TGTGCCAGCAGACGGACAGGGACAGATACGCAGTATTTT. It encodes CASRRTGTDTQYF. The chain carries TRBV6-5 and TRBJ2-3, with TRBD1 identical over 8 bases. Germline V lookup: CDR1 MNHEY, CDR2 SVGAGI. Trimming at V came to 6 bases and at J to 3 bases, leaving 2 bases not matched to a gene. The CDR3 totals 13 residues.

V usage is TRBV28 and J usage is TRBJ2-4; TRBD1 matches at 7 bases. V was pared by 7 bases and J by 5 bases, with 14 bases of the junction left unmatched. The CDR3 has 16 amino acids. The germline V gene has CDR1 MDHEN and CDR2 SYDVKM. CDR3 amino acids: CASNSLGTGTENIQYF. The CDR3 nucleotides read TGTGCCAGCAATAGTTTGGGTACCGGGACAGAAAACATTCAGTACTTC.

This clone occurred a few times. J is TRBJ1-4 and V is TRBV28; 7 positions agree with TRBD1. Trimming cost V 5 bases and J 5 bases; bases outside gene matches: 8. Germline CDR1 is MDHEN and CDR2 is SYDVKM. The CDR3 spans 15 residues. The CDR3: CASSPAGGPNEKLFF. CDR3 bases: TGTGCCAGCAGTCCCGCAGGGGGGCCGAATGAAAAACTGTTTTTT. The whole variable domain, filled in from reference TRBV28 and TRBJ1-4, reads DVKVTQSSRYLVKRTGEKVFLECVQDMDHENMFWYRQDPGLGLRLIYFSYDVKMKEKGDIPEGYSVSREKKERFSLILESASTNQTSMYLCASSPAGGPNEKLFFGSGTQLSVL.

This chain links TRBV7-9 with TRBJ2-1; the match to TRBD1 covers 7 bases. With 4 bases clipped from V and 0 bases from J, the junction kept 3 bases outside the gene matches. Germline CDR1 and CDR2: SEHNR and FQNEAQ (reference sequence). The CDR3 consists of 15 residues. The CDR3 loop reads CASSSQGSSYNEQFF. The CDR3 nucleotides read TGTGCCAGCAGCTCACAGGGGAGCTCCTACAATGAGCAGTTCTTC.

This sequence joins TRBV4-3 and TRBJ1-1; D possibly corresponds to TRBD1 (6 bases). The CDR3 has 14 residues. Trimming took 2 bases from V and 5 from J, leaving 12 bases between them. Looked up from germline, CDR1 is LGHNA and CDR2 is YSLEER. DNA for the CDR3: TGCGCCAGCAGCCAAATACAGGGCGAGACTGAAGCTTTCTTT. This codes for CASSQIQGETEAFF.

The CDR3 loop is CASSATGSSYNEQFF. CDR3 in DNA: TGCGCCAGCAGCGCGACAGGGAGCTCCTACAATGAGCAGTTCTTC. The V gene is TRBV5-1, the J gene TRBJ2-1, with 7 bases that match TRBD1. Trimming removed 4 bases from V and 0 bases from J; junction bases left unmatched: 4. Germline CDR1 and CDR2: SGHRS and YFSETQ. CDR3 size: 15 residues.

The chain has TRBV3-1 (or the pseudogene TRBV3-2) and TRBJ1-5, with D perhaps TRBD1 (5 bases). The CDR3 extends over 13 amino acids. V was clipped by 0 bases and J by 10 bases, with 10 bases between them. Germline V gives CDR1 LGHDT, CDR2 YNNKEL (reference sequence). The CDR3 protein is CASSQEGGRPQHF. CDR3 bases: TGTGCCAGCAGCCAAGAGGGGGGTCGTCCCCAGCATTTT.

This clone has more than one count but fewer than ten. The CDR3 here is CASAQGQGLPQHF. In nucleotides, the CDR3 is TGCGCCTCCGCCCAGGGACAGGGGTTGCCCCAGCATTTT. The chain has TRBV10-2 and TRBJ1-5, with 10 bases lining up with TRBD1. There are 13 residues in the CDR3. The junction had 10 bases not matched to a gene; V was cut back by 11 bases and J by 9 bases. Germline V gene sequence: CDR1 WSHSY, CDR2 SAAADI.

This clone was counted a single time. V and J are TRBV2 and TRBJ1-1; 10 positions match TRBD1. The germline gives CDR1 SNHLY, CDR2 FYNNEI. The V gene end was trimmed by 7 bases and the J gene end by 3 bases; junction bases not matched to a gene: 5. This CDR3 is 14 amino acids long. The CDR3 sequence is CASTAGTGDTEAFF. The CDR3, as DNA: TGTGCCAGCACCGCTGGGACAGGGGACACTGAAGCTTTCTTT.

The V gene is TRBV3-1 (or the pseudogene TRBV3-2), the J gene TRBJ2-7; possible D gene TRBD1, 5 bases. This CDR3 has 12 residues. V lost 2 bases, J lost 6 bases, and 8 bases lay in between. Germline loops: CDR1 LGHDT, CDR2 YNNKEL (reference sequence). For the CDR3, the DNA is TGTGCCAGCAGCCAATTAACAGGCGAGCAGTACTTC. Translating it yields CASSQLTGEQYF.

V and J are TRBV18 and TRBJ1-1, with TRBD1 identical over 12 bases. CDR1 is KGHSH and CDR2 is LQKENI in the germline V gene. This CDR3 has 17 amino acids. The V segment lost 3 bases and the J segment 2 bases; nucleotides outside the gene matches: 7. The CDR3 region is CASSPPGQGAVNTEAFF. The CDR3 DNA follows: TGTGCCAGCTCACCTCCGGGACAGGGGGCTGTAAACACTGAAGCTTTCTTT.

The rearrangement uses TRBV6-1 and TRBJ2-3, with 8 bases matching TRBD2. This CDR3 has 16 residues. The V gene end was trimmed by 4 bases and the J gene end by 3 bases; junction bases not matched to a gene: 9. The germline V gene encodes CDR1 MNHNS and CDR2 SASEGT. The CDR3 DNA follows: TGTGCCAGCAGTGCCCGCCGAGGCGGGGGGACAGATACGCAGTATTTT. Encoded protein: CASSARRGGGTDTQYF.